The 2 T cell receptor beta chains listed next were all sequenced from one sample in a study of blood T cell repertoires in COVID-19. TCRdb's table, derived via immunoSEQ multiplex PCR, lists solely in-frame clones and lacks some. The data contain about 80,000 clones, over 70% of them singletons. Sequencing was carried out using peripheral blood. The receptor set was obtained from an older man with active or convalescent COVID-19.

This chain uses TRBV5-1 with TRBJ2-3; 11 positions match TRBD2. The CDR3 is 15 residues long. Germline V gene data show CDR1 as SGHRS and CDR2 as YFSETQ. V gave up 6 bases and J gave up 1 base; unmatched junction bases: 4. The CDR3 bases are TGCGCCAGCACTCTAGCGGGGGGTCGCACAGATACGCAGTATTTT. Its protein product is CASTLAGGRTDTQYF.

The rearrangement joins TRBV5-1 to TRBJ2-7, with 11 bases that match TRBD2. The CDR3 has 15 amino acids. Germline trimming cut 0 bases from V and 6 bases from J; bases unmatched to any gene: 5. Germline assignment: CDR1 SGHRS and CDR2 YFSETQ. In DNA, the CDR3 is TGCGCCAGCAGCTTGGCCGGACTAGCGGGCTCCGAGCAGTACTTC. It is translated as CASSLAGLAGSEQYF. The complete variable domain, with remaining parts taken from reference TRBV5-1 and TRBJ2-7, reads KAGVTQTPRYLIKTRGQQVTLSCSPISGHRSVSWYQQTPGQGLQFLFEYFSETQRNKGNFPGRFSGRQFSNSRSEMNVSTLELGDSALYLCASSLAGLAGSEQYFGPGTRLTVT.